This record looks at one T cell receptor (beta chain) sequence and its context. Antigen unknown. This sample is part of a study of blood T cells in healthy people across ages. Points from the study as a whole: Samples with more naive T cells showed higher observed beta diversity. No conclusive comparison of naive versus antigen-experienced cells was possible with unsorted PBMCs.

The use of a sample-barcoded 5' primer and a J-beta primer mix characterized a second PCR of roughly 6 to 11 cycles. Tagging of each cDNA molecule was performed by a template-switch adaptor with 12 random nucleotides. Samples each returned at least 3 million CDR3-containing paired-end reads. Using its own MiXCR run on the 5' RACE reads, TCRdb lists one record per CDR3 protein. The data hold roughly 1,500,000 distinct CDR3 sequences, with around two fifths observed a single time. This CDR3 is built from 9 residues. Germline CDR1 DFQATT, CDR2 SNEGSKA (reference sequence). Trimming took off 3 bases at V and 12 bases at J, with 8 bases between the two ends.

Sample: blood. This sequence was found in a woman aged 18-29 years in good health. V usage is TRBV20-1 and J usage is TRBJ1-1, with D hard to call. CDR3 in amino acids: CSAREKTFF. CDR3 bases: TGCAGTGCTAGGGAAAAGACTTTCTTT.